This is a list of T cell receptor beta chains from one sample in a study of blood T cell repertoires in COVID-19. TCRdb's copy holds only in-frame clones and misses some; the assay was immunoSEQ multiplex PCR. The repertoire holds some 100,000 clones, around 86% seen once, with 10% in the top ten. Sequencing was carried out using peripheral blood. All receptors come from a man aged 45-60 years with acute or convalescent COVID-19. Each CDR3 is given with its conserved first and last residue. D genes are given only for firm matches. Clone size is not always given. Where it is, it says once, few, many or a class for expanded clones.

J	D	V	size	DNA	CDR3
TRBJ1-2	TRBD1	TRBV5-4	NA	TGTGCCAGCAGCTTGGGCGCTCCGGGACAGGGCTATGGCTACACCTTC	CASSLGAPGQGYGYTF
TRBJ1-1	NA	TRBV18	few	TGTGCCAGCTCACCTCCCGGGACACAGAACACTGAAGCTTTCTTT	CASSPPGTQNTEAFF
TRBJ2-1	TRBD2	TRBV2	NA	TGTGCCGGGTCAAGAGCGGGGAGCTCCTACAATGAGCAGTTCTTC	CAGSRAGSSYNEQFF
TRBJ1-6	NA	TRBV7-9	NA	TGTGCCAGCAGCTCCACCAGTAATTCACCCCTCCACTTT	CASSSTSNSPLHF
TRBJ1-2	NA	TRBV18	NA	TGTGCCAGCTCACCAACAGTCAACTATGGCTACACCTTC	CASSPTVNYGYTF
TRBJ2-3	NA	TRBV5-1	NA	TGCGCCAGCAGCTTGGTCGCAGATACGCAGTATTTT	CASSLVADTQYF
TRBJ2-1	TRBD1	TRBV5-1	NA	TGCGCCAGCAGCTTAGGGGGACAGGTTCGCAATGAGCAGTTCTTC	CASSLGGQVRNEQFF
TRBJ1-1	TRBD1	TRBV11-2	NA	TGTGCCAGCAGCCTCCGACAAGACAGGGTAGCCGAAGCTTTCTTT	CASSLRQDRVAEAFF
TRBJ1-1	NA	TRBV19	NA	TGTGCCAGTAGTATAACAGGGATTGGGACTGAAGCTTTCTTT	CASSITGIGTEAFF
TRBJ2-3	NA	TRBV20-1	NA	TGCAGTGCCAGTAGGGCGGGAACAGATACGCAGTATTTT	CSASRAGTDTQYF
TRBJ1-5	NA	TRBV6-1	NA	TGTGCCAGCAGTGATGAGCTGCAGTCGGGGAATCGGCCCCAGCATTTT	CASSDELQSGNRPQHF
TRBJ2-3	TRBD2	TRBV5-1	NA	TGCGCCAGCAGCTTAGGACTAGCGCAACTCACAGATACGCAGTATTTT	CASSLGLAQLTDTQYF
TRBJ1-2	TRBD1	TRBV18	NA	TGTGCCAGCTCACCTCAGGGACAGGGCGTCTATGGCTACACCTTC	CASSPQGQGVYGYTF
TRBJ2-6	NA	TRBV6-6	NA	TGTGCCAGCAGTCTTCAGGGAACGAACTCTGGGGCCAACGTCCTGACTTTC	CASSLQGTNSGANVLTF
TRBJ2-2	TRBD2	TRBV19	NA	TGTGCCAGTAGCATTAAGGGACTAGCGGCCGGGGAGCTGTTTTTT	CASSIKGLAAGELFF
TRBJ1-4	TRBD1	TRBV11-3	NA	TGTGCCAGCAGCTTCCCCCCGGGACAGGGGGCCCGAAATGAAAAACTGTTTTTT	CASSFPPGQGARNEKLFF
TRBJ2-1	NA	TRBV7-2	few	TGTGCCAGCAGCTTAACACGGGAGAGTCGGTTCTTC	CASSLTRESRFF
TRBJ2-7	TRBD2	TRBV6-5	NA	TGTGCCAGCACCCGTGCGGGGAGGGCCTACGAGCAGTACTTC	CASTRAGRAYEQYF
TRBJ1-3	NA	TRBV4-1	NA	TGCGCCAGCAGCCGACCCCGTGGGCCCGGAAACACCATATATTTT	CASSRPRGPGNTIYF
TRBJ2-2	NA	TRBV7-6	many	TGTGCCAGCAGCTTAAACCCAGCAGGGATGGGCGGGGAGCTGTTTTTT	CASSLNPAGMGGELFF
TRBJ2-3	NA	TRBV5-4	NA	TGTGCCAGCGGCACTTGGGGCGATACGCAGTATTTT	CASGTWGDTQYF
TRBJ2-7	TRBD1	TRBV5-1	NA	TGCGCCAGCAGCTCTCCGGGACAGGGGTCCTACGAGCAGTACTTC	CASSSPGQGSYEQYF
TRBJ2-1	TRBD1	TRBV5-4	NA	TGTGCCAGCAGCCATCGCGGCCGGACAGGAGACTTCAGGCAGTTCTTC	CASSHRGRTGDFRQFF
TRBJ2-2	NA	TRBV5-1	once	TGCGCCAGCGGAATCGCGGACAGAGAGAACACCGGGGAGCTGTTTTTT	CASGIADRENTGELFF
TRBJ1-5	NA	TRBV7-8	NA	TGTGCCAGCAGCTTAGTTAGGGACACCTATAATCAGCCCCAGCATTTT	CASSLVRDTYNQPQHF
TRBJ1-3	TRBD1	TRBV19	NA	TGTGCCAGTAGGGTCAGGGGGCCTGGAAACACCATATATTTT	CASRVRGPGNTIYF
TRBJ1-3	NA	TRBV19	NA	TGTGCCAGTAGTATAGGCATGGGAGGGTCCGGAAACACCATATATTTT	CASSIGMGGSGNTIYF
TRBJ2-5	NA	TRBV9	NA	TGTGCCAGCAGCGTAGAATGGTATAGTGATGAGACCCAGTACTTC	CASSVEWYSDETQYF
TRBJ1-3	TRBD1	TRBV3-1/TRBV3-2	NA	TGTGCCAGCAGCCAAAGGGACAGGGGGCTTGGAAACACCATATATTTT	CASSQRDRGLGNTIYF
TRBJ2-5	TRBD2	TRBV6-5	NA	TGTGCCAGCAGACCAAGCGGGAGCGAGACCCAGTACTTC	CASRPSGSETQYF
TRBJ1-5	TRBD1	TRBV28	NA	TGTGCCAGCAGGAACAGGGGTGGGAGCAATCAGCCCCAGCATTTT	CASRNRGGSNQPQHF
TRBJ1-2	TRBD1	TRBV18	once	TGTGCCAGCTCACCCTCCGCGGAGGGGGCCTTTGGCTACACCTTC	CASSPSAEGAFGYTF
TRBJ2-2	TRBD2	TRBV29-1	NA	TGCAGCGTTGAACCATCCGGGACTAGCGGCACCGGGGAGCTGTTTTTT	CSVEPSGTSGTGELFF
TRBJ2-1	NA	TRBV7-6	NA	TGTGCCAGCAGCTTAGCGACTGGCGCGCCGGATGAGCAGTTCTTC	CASSLATGAPDEQFF
TRBJ2-1	TRBD2	TRBV24-1	few	TGTGCCACCAGTGGCGCAAGAGCGGGAGCCCCCTACAATGAGCAGTTCTTC	CATSGARAGAPYNEQFF
TRBJ1-6	NA	TRBV15	NA	TGTGCCACCAGCAGGCGAGTGAGCTCCTATAATTCACCCCTCCACTTT	CATSRRVSSYNSPLHF
TRBJ1-1	NA	TRBV6-5	NA	TGTGCCAGCAGTTTCCGTCCCGAAGCTTTCTTT	CASSFRPEAFF
TRBJ2-3	TRBD2	TRBV7-8	once	TGTGCCAGTATCCAAGGGTGGCGGGAGAACTCAGATACGCAGTATTTT	CASIQGWRENSDTQYF
TRBJ2-7	TRBD2	TRBV2	few	TGTGCCAGCAGTGGTAGGACTAGCGGGTCCTACGAGCAGTACTTC	CASSGRTSGSYEQYF
TRBJ1-2	NA	TRBV4-2	NA	TGTGCCAGCAGCCAACTGACGAACAGGGCCGTGGGGCGCTACACCTTC	CASSQLTNRAVGRYTF
TRBJ2-1	NA	TRBV6-5	NA	TGTGCCAGCAGTTACGCTACTAGTCATGAGCAGTTCTTC	CASSYATSHEQFF
TRBJ1-2	TRBD1	TRBV10-3	few	TGTGCCATCAGTGACCCGGACAGGGAAGGCTACACCTTC	CAISDPDREGYTF
TRBJ1-5	TRBD1	TRBV15	NA	TGTGCCACCAGCCCGGGGACAGATTATCAGCCCCAGCATTTT	CATSPGTDYQPQHF
TRBJ2-2	TRBD2	TRBV11-3	NA	TGTGCCAGCAGCTTAACGACATATATCCGACTAGCGGGAGAGGCCGGGGAGCTGTTTTTT	CASSLTTYIRLAGEAGELFF
TRBJ1-5	NA	TRBV6-4	NA	TGTGCCAGCAGTAAAGAGAGCAATCAGCCCCAGCATTTT	CASSKESNQPQHF
TRBJ2-7	TRBD2	TRBV5-1	once	TGCGCCAGCAGCTTGCCTCTACTGGCTAGCGGGTCGCTGTACGAGCAGTACTTC	CASSLPLLASGSLYEQYF
TRBJ2-1	NA	TRBV6-5	NA	TGTGCCAGCAGTTCGGACAGAAGCTCCTACAATGAGCAGTTCTTC	CASSSDRSSYNEQFF